These T cell receptor beta chains were read from a single sample in a study of human T cells and chemical hapten exposure. Via MiXCR, TCRdb re-called the RACE reads, giving one row per CDR3 protein. Of tens of thousands of distinct CDR3 sequences detected, around 10% appear once; the ten largest clones hold about 4%. The sequencing used whole blood, collected in connection with sensitization to the hapten diphenylcyclopropenone (DPC). All receptors derive from a woman between 45 and 65 years old with alopecia areata. Some clones in this sample may be carry-over from other donors' samples. CDR3s include the opening cysteine and the closing phenylalanine or tryptophan. D genes are given only for firm matches. Some rows mark clone size as missing; the rest say once, few, many or name a class of expanded clone.

J: TRBJ2-2; D: NA; size: many; V: TRBV5-1; CDR3: CASSPTLGSGELFF; DNA: TGCGCCAGCAGCCCCACTCTAGGGTCCGGGGAGCTGTTTTTT
J: TRBJ2-7; D: NA; size: NA; V: TRBV21-1; CDR3: CANSKADLHPGEQYF; DNA: TGTGCCAACAGCAAAGCGGACCTACATCCCGGCGAGCAGTACTTC
J: TRBJ1-1; D: NA; size: many; V: TRBV2; CDR3: CASMVSPLNTEAFF; DNA: TGTGCCAGCATGGTCAGCCCGTTGAACACTGAAGCTTTCTTT
J: TRBJ2-2; D: TRBD1; size: NA; V: TRBV6-2/TRBV6-3; CDR3: CASSYSRQGAGELFF; DNA: TGTGCCAGCAGTTACTCCCGCCAGGGGGCCGGGGAGCTGTTTTTT
J: TRBJ2-1; D: TRBD2; size: NA; V: TRBV7-9; CDR3: CASSRTSGGSYNEQFF; DNA: TGTGCCAGCAGCCGGACTAGCGGGGGCTCCTACAATGAGCAGTTCTTC
J: TRBJ2-1; D: TRBD2; size: NA; V: TRBV7-2; CDR3: CASSPGTSSNEQFF; DNA: TGTGCCAGCAGCCCGGGGACTAGCAGCAATGAGCAGTTCTTC
J: TRBJ2-1; D: TRBD1; size: NA; V: TRBV20-1; CDR3: CSARPGTETYNEQFF; DNA: TGCAGTGCTAGACCCGGGACAGAAACCTACAATGAGCAGTTCTTC
J: TRBJ2-7; D: NA; size: NA; V: TRBV5-5; CDR3: CASSLHGTAGSSYEHYF; DNA: TGTGCCAGCAGCTTGCACGGTACGGCGGGAAGCTCCTACGAGCACTACTTC
J: TRBJ1-6; D: NA; size: few; V: TRBV30; CDR3: CAWSVQGGGSPLHF; DNA: TGTGCCTGGAGTGTCCAGGGAGGAGGGTCACCCCTCCACTTT
J: TRBJ1-5; D: TRBD1; size: NA; V: TRBV20-1; CDR3: CSAPQDRAVRGNQPQHF; DNA: TGCAGTGCTCCCCAGGACAGGGCCGTCAGGGGCAATCAGCCCCAGCATTTT
J: TRBJ2-7; D: TRBD1; size: few; V: TRBV28; CDR3: CASSRTGTGGYEQYF; DNA: TGTGCCAGCAGTCGCACCGGGACAGGGGGCTACGAGCAGTACTTC
J: TRBJ2-1; D: NA; size: many; V: TRBV7-2; CDR3: CASSAYHGSSYNEQFF; DNA: TGTGCCAGCAGCGCTTACCATGGGAGCTCCTACAATGAGCAGTTCTTC
J: TRBJ1-2; D: TRBD1; size: few; V: TRBV29-1; CDR3: CSVEGQTGGYTF; DNA: TGCAGCGTTGAGGGGCAGACAGGGGGCTACACCTTC
J: TRBJ1-1; D: NA; size: few; V: TRBV5-1; CDR3: CASSSTAANTEAFF; DNA: TGCGCCAGCAGCTCGACAGCAGCCAACACTGAAGCTTTCTTT
J: TRBJ2-3; D: NA; size: few; V: TRBV12-3/TRBV12-4; CDR3: CASSLSVGSTDTQYF; DNA: TGTGCCAGCAGTTTATCGGTGGGGAGCACAGATACGCAGTATTTT
J: TRBJ1-5; D: NA; size: NA; V: TRBV20-1; CDR3: CSARGLRQQPQHF; DNA: TGCAGTGCTAGAGGGCTTCGCCAGCAGCCCCAGCATTTT
J: TRBJ1-1; D: NA; size: few; V: TRBV5-1; CDR3: CASSAGPIPTEAFF; DNA: TGCGCCAGCAGCGCGGGACCTATCCCCACTGAAGCTTTCTTT
J: TRBJ2-1; D: TRBD2; size: NA; V: TRBV3-1; CDR3: CASSQDSAGVEVF; DNA: TGTGCCAGCAGCCAAGATTCAGCGGGAGTGGAAGTCTTC
J: TRBJ1-1; D: TRBD1; size: NA; V: TRBV6-4; CDR3: CASRANRGMNTEAFF; DNA: TGTGCCAGCAGAGCAAACAGGGGCATGAACACTGAAGCTTTCTTT
J: TRBJ2-5; D: NA; size: NA; V: TRBV7-2; CDR3: CASSRWGSKETQYF; DNA: TGTGCCAGCAGCCGCTGGGGGAGCAAAGAGACCCAGTACTTC
J: TRBJ2-6; D: NA; size: many; V: TRBV7-6; CDR3: CASSLAVTGANVLTF; DNA: TGTGCCAGCAGCTTAGCGGTCACTGGGGCCAACGTCCTGACTTTC
J: TRBJ1-6; D: NA; size: many; V: TRBV5-1; CDR3: CASSLDQGGTSPLHF; DNA: TGCGCCAGCAGCTTAGACCAGGGAGGGACTTCACCCCTCCACTTT
J: TRBJ2-3; D: NA; size: many; V: TRBV29-1; CDR3: CSARGVGADTQYF; DNA: TGCAGCGCCCGGGGAGTAGGAGCAGATACGCAGTATTTT
J: TRBJ2-7; D: NA; size: NA; V: TRBV6-1; CDR3: CASSGTAVKRGQYF; DNA: TGTGCCAGCAGCGGGACGGCGGTTAAACGGGGGCAGTACTTC
J: TRBJ1-5; D: NA; size: few; V: TRBV6-5; CDR3: CASSPRVNQPQHF; DNA: TGTGCCAGCAGCCCCAGGGTTAATCAGCCCCAGCATTTT
J: TRBJ2-1; D: NA; size: NA; V: TRBV28; CDR3: CASSLQGVINEQFF; DNA: TGTGCCAGCAGTTTACAGGGAGTGATCAATGAGCAGTTCTTC
J: TRBJ2-5; D: TRBD2; size: NA; V: TRBV24-1; CDR3: CATSDSSSGEETQYF; DNA: TGTGCCACCAGTGATTCCTCTAGCGGAGAAGAGACCCAGTACTTC
J: TRBJ2-7; D: NA; size: few; V: TRBV21-1; CDR3: CASSKGQDEQYF; DNA: TGTGCCAGCAGCAAAGGGCAGGACGAGCAGTACTTC
J: TRBJ1-3; D: NA; size: many; V: TRBV7-9; CDR3: CASSPRHASSGNTIYF; DNA: TGTGCCAGCAGCCCGCGACATGCGAGCTCTGGAAACACCATATATTTT
J: TRBJ1-1; D: NA; size: many; V: TRBV7-2; CDR3: CASSRPYETEAFF; DNA: TGTGCCAGCAGCCGCCCCTATGAGACTGAAGCTTTCTTT
J: TRBJ2-5; D: NA; size: many; V: TRBV7-2; CDR3: CASSLAGAQETQYF; DNA: TGTGCCAGCAGCTTAGCCGGGGCACAAGAGACCCAGTACTTC
J: TRBJ1-6; D: TRBD1; size: few; V: TRBV5-1; CDR3: CASSSTGGYNSPLHF; DNA: TGCGCCAGCAGCTCGACAGGGGGCTATAATTCACCCCTCCACTTT
J: TRBJ1-2; D: TRBD1; size: many; V: TRBV7-8; CDR3: CASSLGDRGAYGYTF; DNA: TGTGCCAGCAGCTTAGGGGACAGGGGGGCCTATGGCTACACCTTC
J: TRBJ2-5; D: NA; size: few; V: TRBV7-2; CDR3: CASSNPQETQYF; DNA: TGTGCCAGCAGCAATCCGCAAGAGACCCAGTACTTC
J: TRBJ1-5; D: NA; size: NA; V: TRBV5-5; CDR3: CASSLDSWSNQPQHF; DNA: TGTGCCAGCAGCTTGGACAGTTGGAGCAATCAGCCCCAGCATTTT
J: TRBJ2-7; D: TRBD1; size: many; V: TRBV11-2; CDR3: CASSTEQGPYEQYF; DNA: TGTGCCAGCAGCACCGAACAGGGGCCCTACGAGCAGTACTTC
J: TRBJ1-1; D: TRBD1; size: many; V: TRBV7-6; CDR3: CASSLVAGGSTEAFF; DNA: TGTGCCAGCAGCTTAGTGGCAGGGGGAAGTACTGAAGCTTTCTTT
J: TRBJ1-3; D: NA; size: few; V: TRBV28; CDR3: CASTGGNTIYF; DNA: TGTGCCAGCACCGGAGGAAACACCATATATTTT